One sample yielded the 26 T cell receptor beta chains listed below, sequenced in a study of human T cells and chemical hapten exposure. Time point defined: patch test 1, 2 weeks after DPC sensitization. Treatment defined: therapeutic diphenylcyclopropenone sensitization with weekly scalp DPC. RNA extraction used unfractionated whole blood as the source of total RNA. Each CDR3 protein is one row after TCRdb ran MiXCR on the RACE reads. In the table there are some 38,000 distinct CDR3 sequences, around 6.4% of which are singletons. This material consisted of whole blood, taken in connection with sensitization to the hapten diphenylcyclopropenone (DPC). These receptors all stem from a woman younger than 45 with alopecia areata. Some clones in this sample may be carry-over from other donors' samples.

The chain combines TRBV18 with TRBJ1-2; D remains unclear. Trimming took 0 bases from V and 8 from J, leaving 16 bases between them. Germline loops: CDR1 KGHSH, CDR2 LQKENI. The CDR3 is 15 residues long. The chain's CDR3 is CASSPPEEVAWGYTF. CDR3 nucleotides: TGTGCCAGCTCACCACCGGAGGAAGTGGCTTGGGGCTACACCTTC.

The rearrangement joins TRBV29-1 to TRBJ1-2; a possible D gene is TRBD1 (5 bases). CDR3 length: 11 residues. V lost 7 bases, J lost 10 bases, and 16 bases lay in between. Germline assignment: CDR1 SQVTM and CDR2 ANQGSEA. The CDR3 DNA sequence: TGCAGCGGGGGGACGGAGTTATTCTACACCTTC. Protein product: CSGGTELFYTF.

This clonotype was counted a few times. V is TRBV19 and J is TRBJ2-7; 9 bases are shared with TRBD2. Germline CDR1 is LNHDA and CDR2 is SQIVND (reference sequence). CDR3 length: 13 amino acids. With V trimmed by 6 bases and J by 2 bases, 2 bases remained unmatched. The CDR3 sequence: CASRASGTYEQYF. The CDR3 DNA sequence: TGTGCCAGTAGGGCTAGCGGGACCTACGAGCAGTACTTC.

This clonotype was observed at least ten times. This chain uses TRBV5-1 with TRBJ2-3, with unresolved D. Trimming left V 6 bases short and J 2 bases short, with 10 bases between. Per germline, CDR1 SGHRS and CDR2 YFSETQ. This CDR3 has 13 amino acids. CDR3: CASNREITDTQYF. The CDR3 bases are TGCGCCAGCAATAGGGAAATCACAGATACGCAGTATTTT.

This clonotype was counted ten times or more. This chain joins TRBV5-5 and TRBJ1-1; perhaps TRBD1 as D (5 bases). V lost 1 base and J lost 1, with 26 bases in between. The CDR3 runs to 20 residues. Germline V gene lookup returns CDR1 SGHKS and CDR2 YYEKEE (reference sequence). The CDR3 sequence: CASSLLSRGQLHPGNTEAFF. The DNA for the CDR3 is TGTGCCAGCAGCTTGTTGTCGAGGGGCCAGCTCCATCCTGGGAACACTGAAGCTTTCTTT. The complete variable domain, with remaining parts taken from reference TRBV5-5 and TRBJ1-1, reads DAGVTQSPTHLIKTRGQQVTLRCSPISGHKSVSWYQQVLGQGPQFIFQYYEKEERGRGNFPDRFSARQFPNYSSELNVNALLLGDSALYLCASSLLSRGQLHPGNTEAFFGQGTRLTVV.

This clonotype was detected ten times or more. V is TRBV27 and J is TRBJ2-2, with D maybe TRBD1 (6 bases). Germline CDR1 MNHEY, CDR2 SMNVEV (reference sequence). The CDR3 has 11 residues. V dropped 9 bases and J dropped 5 bases, with 7 bases sitting between them. The CDR3 DNA reads as TGTGCCAGTGGACAGACCGGGGAGCTGTTTTTT. Translated: CASGQTGELFF.

This clonotype was found many times. The chain carries TRBV6-5 and TRBJ2-2, with D perhaps TRBD2 (5 bases). This CDR3 comprises 14 residues. Germline-derived CDR1 and CDR2 are MNHEY and SVGAGI. V lost 4 bases, J lost 4 bases, and 10 bases lay in between. For the CDR3, the DNA is TGTGCCAGCAGTTCACGGGATTTCACCGGGGAGCTGTTTTTT. It codes for CASSSRDFTGELFF.

This clonotype was observed at least ten times. V and J are TRBV7-9 and TRBJ1-4; a weak D match, TRBD1 (6 bases). V lost 1 base to trimming and J lost 12 bases, with 12 bases between them. The CDR3 has 13 amino acids. Germline V gene data show CDR1 as SEHNR and CDR2 as FQNEAQ (reference sequence). The CDR3 sequence: CASSLGTDEELFF. The CDR3 region has the DNA TGTGCCAGCAGCTTAGGGACAGACGAGGAACTGTTTTTT.

This clonotype showed up many times. The chain carries TRBV5-6 and TRBJ2-3, with D unresolved. In germline, CDR1 is SGHDT, CDR2 YYEEEE. This CDR3 comprises 12 residues. Trimming took 3 bases from V and 3 from J, leaving 5 bases between them. The CDR3 DNA sequence: TGTGCCAGCAGCTATTTAACAGATACGCAGTATTTT. This codes for CASSYLTDTQYF.

This clonotype was picked up a small number of times. This chain uses TRBV5-1 with TRBJ1-6; D unresolved. The germline V gene has CDR1 SGHRS and CDR2 YFSETQ. The CDR3 has 13 amino acids. V was cut by 4 bases and J by 12 bases, with 14 bases left in between. DNA for the CDR3: TGCGCCAGCAGCGTTGGCGGGCAGCTACCCCTCCACTTT. It encodes CASSVGGQLPLHF.

DNA of the CDR3: TGTGCCAGCAGTTCACCCCGTGCAGCCGAAGCTTTCTTT. Translation: CASSSPRAAEAFF. The chain uses TRBV6-2 or TRBV6-3 and TRBJ1-1; no reliable D call. Between the trimmed V and J ends, which lost 4 bases and 8 bases, there was a span of 14 bases. CDR3 length: 13 amino acids. Germline CDR1 reads MNHEY; CDR2 reads SVGEGT.

This clonotype was picked up a small number of times. The chain is built from TRBV12-3 or TRBV12-4 and TRBJ2-7; 7 bases are a match to TRBD1. The CDR3 spans 14 residues. J was trimmed by 0 bases and V by 8 bases; bases with no gene match: 7. The CDR3 region has the DNA TGTGCCAGCCGCCCCGGGACAGTCTCCTACGAGCAGTACTTC. Protein product: CASRPGTVSYEQYF.

This chain connects TRBV29-1 to TRBJ1-2; 8 bases are a match to TRBD1. J was trimmed by 7 bases and V by 0 bases; bases with no gene match: 10. CDR1 SQVTM and CDR2 ANQGSEA come from the germline V gene. The CDR3 consists of 15 residues. Written as DNA, the CDR3 is TGCAGCGTTGAAGATCCCCAGGGGGCACGAACTGGCTACACCTTC. Translated: CSVEDPQGARTGYTF.

In this sample, this clonotype turned up a few times. J is TRBJ2-3 and V is TRBV12-3 or TRBV12-4; either TRBD1 or TRBD2 may supply D (5 bases each). CDR3 size: 16 residues. V lost 3 bases, J lost 0 bases, and 13 bases lay in between. In nucleotides, the CDR3 is TGTGCCAGCAGTTTTTTCGGGACGGACAGCACAGATACGCAGTATTTT. It is translated as CASSFFGTDSTDTQYF.

In its sample, this clonotype was seen many times. V gene TRBV6-2 or TRBV6-3 combines with J gene TRBJ2-1; D is undetermined. The V end lost 0 bases, the J end lost 8 bases, and 14 bases lay between the germline ends. This CDR3 spans 15 amino acids. Germline V gene data show CDR1 as MNHEY and CDR2 as SVGEGT. CDR3 sequence: CASSYSVWGLDEQFF. The CDR3 nucleotides are TGTGCCAGCAGTTACTCAGTGTGGGGTTTAGATGAGCAGTTCTTC.

This clonotype was detected only a few times. The rearrangement joins TRBV6-5 to TRBJ2-7; 7 nucleotides align to TRBD1. Trimming took 6 bases from V and 4 from J; bases not matched to a gene: 9. Germline V gives CDR1 MNHEY, CDR2 SVGAGI. This CDR3 has 14 residues. For the CDR3, the DNA is TGTGCCAGCAGCCGTTGGACAGGACCGTACGAGCAGTACTTC. Protein sequence: CASSRWTGPYEQYF.

This clonotype was counted at least ten times. The V and J genes are TRBV12-3 or TRBV12-4 and TRBJ1-4; D gene ambiguous. This CDR3 region has 13 residues. Trimming removed 7 bases at V and 9 bases at J, with 15 bases between. CDR3 sequence (DNA): TGTGCCAGCACCCCCGCCGGGGTTCAAAAACTGTTTTTT. Encoded protein: CASTPAGVQKLFF.

In its sample, this clonotype was seen many times. The rearrangement uses TRBV7-2 and TRBJ1-6; possibly TRBD1 for D (5 bases). Germline assignment: CDR1 SGHTA and CDR2 FQGNSA. This CDR3 has 15 amino acids. V shed 5 bases and J shed 6 bases, with 14 bases lying between them. In DNA, the CDR3 is TGTGCCAGCAGCCCAGGTCGACAGCCTAATTCACCCCTCCACTTT. It encodes CASSPGRQPNSPLHF.

The gene calls are TRBV5-1 and TRBJ2-1; TRBD2 aligns across 13 bases. There are 17 residues in the CDR3. V shed 0 bases and J 3 bases; nucleotides not matched to a gene: 3. CDR1 and CDR2 (germline): SGHRS, YFSETQ. In nucleotides, the CDR3 is TGCGCCAGCAGCTTGGTACTAGCGGGGGGGATCTACAATGAGCAGTTCTTC. Residues: CASSLVLAGGIYNEQFF.

This chain connects TRBV29-1 to TRBJ1-1, with 8 bases lining up with TRBD1. The CDR3 spans 14 residues. The germline V gene has CDR1 SQVTM and CDR2 ANQGSEA. V gave up 6 bases and J gave up 5 bases; unmatched junction bases: 11. CDR3 sequence reads: CSVPLSTGGTEAFF. The CDR3 bases are TGCAGCGTCCCTCTGAGTACAGGGGGAACTGAAGCTTTCTTT.

This clonotype turned up a few times. This chain uses TRBV20-1 with TRBJ1-5; D not certain. The CDR3 runs 15 residues. The germline CDR1 and CDR2 sequences are DFQATT and SNEGSKA (reference sequence). Trimming cost V 2 bases and J 5 bases, with 16 bases left between them. CDR3 sequence reads: CSARTAGGRDQPQHF. As DNA, the CDR3 is TGCAGTGCTAGAACGGCAGGAGGAAGGGATCAGCCCCAGCATTTT.

V gene TRBV5-1 combines with J gene TRBJ2-7; 10 nucleotides match TRBD1. Per the germline V gene, CDR1 is SGHRS and CDR2 is YFSETQ. The CDR3 loop spans 13 amino acids. With V trimmed by 4 bases and J by 4 bases, 2 bases remained unmatched. In nucleotides, the CDR3 is TGCGCCAGCAGCATGGACAGGGGGTACGAGCAGTACTTC. Translation gives CASSMDRGYEQYF.

This clonotype was seen repeatedly, ten times or more. The V call is TRBV25-1, the J call TRBJ2-6, with D perhaps given as TRBD1 or TRBD2 (6 bases each). Trimming pared 4 bases from V and 3 bases from J, leaving 22 bases between. Looked up from germline, CDR1 is MGHDK and CDR2 is SYGVNS. This CDR3 spans 19 amino acids. The CDR3 loop reads CASSGAPPGAKGGANVLTF. The CDR3 coding sequence is TGTGCCAGCAGTGGGGCCCCACCGGGGGCTAAAGGTGGGGCCAACGTCCTGACTTTC.

This clonotype was picked up many times. This chain links TRBV4-2 with TRBJ1-3, with 7 bases aligning to TRBD1. The CDR3 is 16 residues long. The V gene end was trimmed by 2 bases and the J gene end by 0 bases; junction bases not matched to a gene: 4. Germline V gives CDR1 LGHNA, CDR2 YNFKEQ. The CDR3 region is CASSQTGTDSGNTIYF. The CDR3 DNA sequence: TGTGCCAGCAGCCAAACCGGGACAGACTCTGGAAACACCATATATTTT.

The chain uses TRBV6-2 or TRBV6-3 and TRBJ2-3, with D hard to call. This CDR3 has 15 residues. CDR1 is MNHEY and CDR2 is SVGEGT in the germline V gene. V was pared by 11 bases and J by 2 bases, with 20 bases between. The CDR3 here is CAQDIVRRTTDTQYF. CDR3 DNA: TGTGCCCAAGACATCGTTAGGCGGACCACAGATACGCAGTATTTT.

This clonotype was seen a handful of times. The chain links TRBV7-2 to TRBJ2-5; TRBD1 aligns across 9 bases. This CDR3 has 17 residues. The germline V gene encodes CDR1 SGHTA and CDR2 FQGNSA. The V and J ends lost 3 bases and 4 bases, in that order; junction bases with no gene match: 12. The CDR3 DNA reads TGTGCCAGCAGCTTTAATATGAGGACAGGGGTTCCAGAGACCCAGTACTTC. As protein: CASSFNMRTGVPETQYF.